The 19 T cell receptor beta chains given below trace back to one sample, sequenced in a study of identical twins listed by TCRdb under 2016. Library creation used 5' RACE. The sample was run on an Illumina HiSeq 2000. In-frame beta chains were kept once TCRdb had trimmed the public reads at Q25 with fastp and called clones with MiXCR. Each entry is one CDR3 protein sequence, shown with its most common DNA and genes. The sample table contains approximately 300,000 distinct CDR3 sequences; only one count was recorded for around 9.7% of them. The biggest ten clones account for around 7.1% of the sample. Another study also made use of these data, one on yellow fever vaccine responses in identical twins.

Sequencing was performed on CD8+ T cells sorted from blood. The receptors originated from a woman aged 18-29 years in good health.

This clonotype was seen a handful of times. The chain joins TRBV12-3 or TRBV12-4 to TRBJ2-1; 13 bases line up with TRBD2. The junction had 11 bases not matched to a gene; V was cut back by 6 bases and J by 12 bases. The CDR3 consists of 15 residues. In nucleotides, the CDR3 is TGTGCCAGCAGACCGGGACTAGCGGGACCTGCGAGGCAGTTCTTC. Amino acid sequence: CASRPGLAGPARQFF.

This clonotype was picked up a small number of times. V gene TRBV6-2 or TRBV6-3 combines with J gene TRBJ2-3, with no clear D. The germline V and J ends were trimmed by 0 bases and 7 bases, with 5 bases remaining between them. The CDR3 totals 12 residues. The germline CDR1 and CDR2 sequences are MNHEY and SVGEGT. CDR3 sequence: CASSYSTYTQYF. In DNA form, the CDR3 reads TGTGCCAGCAGTTACTCGACCTATACGCAGTATTTT.

The chain uses TRBV23-1 and TRBJ2-7; no definite D call. TRBV23-1 carries the ORF label, with uncertain function. The ends were cut back, 5 bases at V and 6 bases at J, with 8 bases in the middle. The CDR3 extends over 11 amino acids. The CDR3 sequence is CASSTATEQYF. CDR3 DNA: TGCGCCAGCAGTACCGCTACCGAGCAGTACTTC.

This clonotype has just a few counts. The V call is TRBV5-1, the J call TRBJ2-7, with D possibly matching TRBD1 (6 bases). CDR3 length equals 16 residues. Germline CDR1 SGHRS, CDR2 YFSETQ. Trimming took off 0 bases at V and 4 bases at J, with 17 bases between the two ends. DNA of the CDR3: TGCGCCAGCAGCTTGGACGGGGAATGGGGGCTTTACGAGCAGTACTTC. Protein product: CASSLDGEWGLYEQYF.

This clonotype has only a few counts. This rearrangement joins TRBV5-5 to TRBJ2-1, with 11 bases lining up with TRBD1. The CDR3 is made up of 14 amino acids. Germline CDR1 reads SGHKS; CDR2 reads YYEKEE (reference sequence). J lost 8 bases, V lost 4 bases, and 5 bases had no gene match. For the CDR3, the DNA is TGTGCCAGCAGCACCGGGACAGGGGGAGATGAGCAGTTCTTC. Its protein product is CASSTGTGGDEQFF.

In its sample, this clonotype was seen a few times. V gene TRBV7-9 combines with J gene TRBJ1-3; no clear D gene. This CDR3 spans 16 amino acids. V lost 3 bases and J 2 bases, leaving 14 bases between the germline ends. Germline V gene lookup returns CDR1 SEHNR and CDR2 FQNEAQ (reference sequence). The CDR3 DNA reads TGTGCCAGCAGCTTCGTGAGCGGAACGACTGGAAACACCATATATTTT. Protein sequence: CASSFVSGTTGNTIYF.

As for this clonotype: A much larger clone sits a single nucleotide away, making a read error possible. The CDR3 reads CASSPPGPSTFNEQFF. For the CDR3, the DNA is TGTGCCAGCAGCCCCCCGGGACCTTCCACCTTCAATGAGCAGTTCTTC. The chain carries TRBV14 and TRBJ2-1; D may correspond to TRBD1 or TRBD2 (5 bases each). Germline CDR1 reads SGHDN; CDR2 reads FVKESK. The ends were cut back, 4 bases at V and 6 bases at J, with 19 bases in the middle. The CDR3 contains 16 residues.

This clonotype was observed at least ten times. Here the CDR3 DNA reads TGTGCCAGCAGCGAAATAGGGGGCGACGAGCAGTACTTC. Protein sequence: CASSEIGGDEQYF. The chain joins TRBV3-1 to TRBJ2-7; 7 nucleotides line up with TRBD1. From germline, CDR1 is LGHDT and CDR2 YNNKEL (reference sequence). J was trimmed by 5 bases and V by 5 bases; bases with no gene match: 6. This CDR3 region has 13 residues.

This clonotype was counted ten times or more. The genes are TRBV6-2 or TRBV6-3 and TRBJ2-2, with D maybe TRBD2 (5 bases). The CDR3 has 14 residues. Trimming pared 6 bases from V and 6 bases from J, leaving 14 bases between. CDR1 and CDR2 (germline): MNHEY, SVGEGT. In DNA form, the CDR3 reads TGTGCCAGCAGGGAATCCCTAGCCGCCGGGGAGCTGTTTTTT. Residues: CASRESLAAGELFF.

This rearrangement joins TRBV7-2 to TRBJ1-1, with TRBD1 identical over 8 bases. CDR3 length equals 16 residues. V lost 0 bases and J lost 7; bases outside the gene matches: 10. The germline gives CDR1 SGHTA, CDR2 FQGNSA. The CDR3 DNA sequence: TGTGCCAGCAGCTTAGCGGAGACAGGGGACTACCTTGAAGCTTTCTTT. Amino acids: CASSLAETGDYLEAFF.

This clonotype was observed a few times. V gene TRBV20-1 combines with J gene TRBJ2-1; D may correspond to TRBD1 or TRBD2 (5 bases each). The germline V and J ends were trimmed by 1 base and 4 bases, with 17 bases remaining between them. CDR3 size: 16 residues. Germline CDR1 reads DFQATT; CDR2 reads SNEGSKA (reference sequence). The CDR3 sequence is CSARGQGDEFYNEQFF. DNA of the CDR3: TGCAGTGCTAGAGGTCAGGGAGATGAGTTTTACAATGAGCAGTTCTTC.

This chain uses TRBV5-4 with TRBJ1-2, with 7 bases aligning to TRBD1. The CDR3 has 15 amino acids. V was clipped by 0 bases and J by 4 bases; unmatched bases: 6. The germline gives CDR1 SGHNT, CDR2 YYREEE (reference sequence). CDR3 amino acids: CASSLGDQGGYGYTF. Here the CDR3 DNA reads TGTGCCAGCAGCTTGGGGGACCAGGGGGGCTATGGCTACACCTTC.

This clonotype was seen once. The V and J genes are TRBV30 and TRBJ2-3; D is possibly TRBD1 or TRBD2 (5 bases each). The CDR3 consists of 13 residues. Germline V gene lookup returns CDR1 GTSNPN and CDR2 SVGIG (reference sequence). The V end lost 5 bases, the J end lost 8 bases, and 17 bases lay between the germline ends. CDR3 protein: CAWLGRGKVTQYF. The CDR3 bases are TGTGCCTGGCTGGGACGGGGAAAGGTTACGCAGTATTTT.

This chain joins TRBV20-1 and TRBJ2-7, with a tentative D call TRBD1 (6 bases). The CDR3 runs 13 residues. Germline V CDR1 and CDR2: DFQATT, SNEGSKA (reference sequence). Trimming pared 5 bases from V and 5 bases from J, leaving 16 bases between. The CDR3 DNA reads as TGCAGTGCTCCGAGGGACACCCCCCACGAGCAGTACTTC. This translates into CSAPRDTPHEQYF.

This clonotype was seen a few times. The V and J genes are TRBV4-1 and TRBJ2-1; D gene uncertain. Trimming removed 1 base from V and 0 bases from J, with 4 bases in between. CDR1 MGHRA and CDR2 YSYEKL come from the germline V gene. The CDR3 contains 14 residues. For the CDR3, the DNA is TGCGCCAGCAGCCAAGTTTTCTCCTACAATGAGCAGTTCTTC. Residues: CASSQVFSYNEQFF.

This clonotype was counted only a few times. The chain employs TRBV7-2 and TRBJ1-5, with TRBD1 identical over 7 bases. The CDR3 consists of 15 residues. CDR1 is SGHTA and CDR2 is FQGNSA in the germline V gene. J was trimmed by 5 bases and V by 6 bases; bases with no gene match: 10. The CDR3 sequence: CASSPDREWDQPQHF. The CDR3, as DNA: TGTGCCAGCAGTCCCGACAGGGAATGGGATCAGCCCCAGCATTTT.

The chain combines TRBV10-1 with TRBJ2-1, with TRBD2 matching 7 bases. This CDR3 has 16 residues. With 6 bases clipped from V and 5 bases from J, the junction kept 13 bases outside the gene matches. CDR1 and CDR2 (germline): WNHNN, SYGVQD (reference sequence). CDR3 loop: CASRHTRASGDNEQFF. The CDR3 nucleotides read TGCGCCAGCAGGCACACGAGGGCTAGCGGTGACAATGAGCAGTTCTTC.

This clonotype was observed at least ten times. V gene TRBV12-3 or TRBV12-4 combines with J gene TRBJ2-2; 7 bases match TRBD2. V lost 7 bases and J lost 6; bases outside the gene matches: 8. This CDR3 comprises 14 residues. Here the CDR3 DNA reads TGTGCCAGCAACCCTCTTGGGGGGGCCGGGGAGCTGTTTTTT. It codes for CASNPLGGAGELFF.

The table lists this clonotype with a few counts. The J gene is TRBJ2-3, the V gene TRBV9, with 7 bases that match TRBD1. Germline V gene sequence: CDR1 SGDLS, CDR2 YYNGEE. This CDR3 has 14 amino acids. The junction had 6 bases not matched to a gene; V was cut back by 3 bases and J by 5 bases. The CDR3 nucleotides are TGTGCCAGCAGCGCGCACCAGGGGGTAGATACGCAGTATTTT. Amino acids: CASSAHQGVDTQYF.